The entry below gives a single T cell receptor beta chain sequence along with its context. Profiling relied on immunoSEQ multiplex PCR, and the TCRdb table lists in-frame clones only, not all of them. The repertoire includes 200,000 to 300,000 clones, approximately 85% of them detected once, and about 4% sits in the top ten. This entry is derived from a study of blood T cell repertoires in COVID-19. Study-wide background: The United States, Italy and Spain supplied acute and convalescent COVID-19 samples.

This TCR was sampled from a man aged 50 to 60 with acute or convalescent COVID-19. Sequenced material: peripheral blood.

CDR3 sequence reads: CASSQGAGHNQPQHF. The CDR3 bases are TGTGCCAGCAGCCAAGGGGCAGGCCACAATCAGCCCCAGCATTTT. The J gene is TRBJ1-5, the V gene TRBV14; D is unresolved. This CDR3 contains 15 residues. From germline, CDR1 is SGHDN and CDR2 FVKESK. V lost 1 base and J lost 3, with 10 bases in between.